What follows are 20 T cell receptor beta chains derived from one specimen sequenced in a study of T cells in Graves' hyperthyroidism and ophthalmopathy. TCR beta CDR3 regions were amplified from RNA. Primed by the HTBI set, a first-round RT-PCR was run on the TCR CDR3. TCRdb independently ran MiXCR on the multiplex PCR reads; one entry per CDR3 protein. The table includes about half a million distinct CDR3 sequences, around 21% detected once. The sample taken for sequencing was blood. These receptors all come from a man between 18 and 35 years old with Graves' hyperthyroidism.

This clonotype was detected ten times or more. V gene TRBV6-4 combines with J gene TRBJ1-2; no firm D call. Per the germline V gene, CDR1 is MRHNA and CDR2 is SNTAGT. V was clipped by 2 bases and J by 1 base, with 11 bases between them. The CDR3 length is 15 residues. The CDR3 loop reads CASSDKGRHNYGYTF. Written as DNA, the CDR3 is TGTGCCAGCAGTGACAAGGGCCGTCATAACTATGGCTACACCTTC.

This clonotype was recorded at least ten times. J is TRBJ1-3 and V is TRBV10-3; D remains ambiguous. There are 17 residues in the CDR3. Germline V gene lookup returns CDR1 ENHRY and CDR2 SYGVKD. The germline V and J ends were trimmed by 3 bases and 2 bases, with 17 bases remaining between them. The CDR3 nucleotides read TGTGCCATCAGTGAAGTTGGATCCCCAAGACCTGGAAACACCATATATTTT. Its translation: CAISEVGSPRPGNTIYF.

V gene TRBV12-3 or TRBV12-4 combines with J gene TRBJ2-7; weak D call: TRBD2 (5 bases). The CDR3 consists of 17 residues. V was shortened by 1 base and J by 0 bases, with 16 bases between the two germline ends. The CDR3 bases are TGTGCCAGCAGTTTAGAATTAGGTGGGAGCCTCTCCTACGAGCAGTACTTC. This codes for CASSLELGGSLSYEQYF.

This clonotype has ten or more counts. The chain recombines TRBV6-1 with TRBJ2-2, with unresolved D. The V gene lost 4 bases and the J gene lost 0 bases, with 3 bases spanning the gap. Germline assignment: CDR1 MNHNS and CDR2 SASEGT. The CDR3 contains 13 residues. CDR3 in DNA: TGTGCCAGCAGTGCCACGAACACCGGGGAGCTGTTTTTT. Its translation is CASSATNTGELFF.

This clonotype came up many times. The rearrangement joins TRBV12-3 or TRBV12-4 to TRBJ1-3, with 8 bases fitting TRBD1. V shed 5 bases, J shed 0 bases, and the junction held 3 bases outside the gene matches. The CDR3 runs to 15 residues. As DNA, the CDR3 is TGTGCCAGCAGTCGGGACAGGCTCTCTGGAAACACCATATATTTT. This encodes CASSRDRLSGNTIYF.

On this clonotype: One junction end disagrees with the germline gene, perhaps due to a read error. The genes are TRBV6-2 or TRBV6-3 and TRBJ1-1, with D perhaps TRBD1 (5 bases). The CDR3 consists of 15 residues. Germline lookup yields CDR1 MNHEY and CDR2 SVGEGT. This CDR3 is CASSPVGVRHTDAFF. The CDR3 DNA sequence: TGTGCCAGCAGTCCGGTGGGGGTGAGGCACACTGATGCTTTCTTT.

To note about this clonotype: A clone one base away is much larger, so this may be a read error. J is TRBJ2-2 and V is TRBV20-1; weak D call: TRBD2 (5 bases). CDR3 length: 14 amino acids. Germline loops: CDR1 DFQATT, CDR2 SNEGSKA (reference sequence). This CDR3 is CSASSRSNTGELCF. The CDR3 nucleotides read TGCAGTGCTAGTAGTCGATCGAACACCGGGGAGCTGTGTTTT.

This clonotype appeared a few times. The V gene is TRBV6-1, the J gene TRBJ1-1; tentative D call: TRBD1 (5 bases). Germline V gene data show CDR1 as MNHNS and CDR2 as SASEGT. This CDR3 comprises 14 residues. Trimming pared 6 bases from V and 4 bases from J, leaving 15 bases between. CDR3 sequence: CASRGRGRGTEAFF. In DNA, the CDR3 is TGTGCCAGCAGGGGCCGGGGGAGGGGCACTGAAGCTTTCTTT.

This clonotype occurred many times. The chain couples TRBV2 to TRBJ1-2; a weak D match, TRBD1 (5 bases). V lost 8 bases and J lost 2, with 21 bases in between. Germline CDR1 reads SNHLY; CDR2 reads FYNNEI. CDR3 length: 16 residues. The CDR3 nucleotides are TGTGCCAGCCTACGTCGGGACCTAACTCAGAACTATGGCTACACCTTC. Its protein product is CASLRRDLTQNYGYTF.

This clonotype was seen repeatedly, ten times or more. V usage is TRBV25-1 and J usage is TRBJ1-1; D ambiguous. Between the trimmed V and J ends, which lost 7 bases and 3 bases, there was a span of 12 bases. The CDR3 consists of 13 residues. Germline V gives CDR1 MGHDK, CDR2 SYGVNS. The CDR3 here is CASIDGDYTEAFF. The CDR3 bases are TGTGCCAGCATTGACGGAGACTACACTGAAGCTTTCTTT. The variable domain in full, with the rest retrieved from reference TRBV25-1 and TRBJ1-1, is EADIYQTPRYLVIGTGKKITLECSQTMGHDKMYWYQQDPGMELHLIHYSYGVNSTEKGDLSSESTVSRIRTEHFPLTLESARPSHTSQYLCASIDGDYTEAFFGQGTRLTVV.

The CDR3 bases are TGTGCCAGCAGCGTAGGGGGTAGCGGGAATGAGCAGTACTTC. This gives the protein CASSVGGSGNEQYF. V and J are TRBV9 and TRBJ2-1; 8 bases match TRBD2. The DNA end favors TRBJ2-7, so the J call may be wrong. Per germline, CDR1 SGDLS and CDR2 YYNGEE. The length of the CDR3 is 14 residues.

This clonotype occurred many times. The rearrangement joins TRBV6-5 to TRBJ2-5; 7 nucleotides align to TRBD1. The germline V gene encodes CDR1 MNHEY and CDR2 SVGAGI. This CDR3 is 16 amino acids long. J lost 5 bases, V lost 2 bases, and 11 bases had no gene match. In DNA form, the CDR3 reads TGTGCCAGCAGTTACCGGATGGGTATGGGACAGGAGACCCAGTACTTC. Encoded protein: CASSYRMGMGQETQYF.

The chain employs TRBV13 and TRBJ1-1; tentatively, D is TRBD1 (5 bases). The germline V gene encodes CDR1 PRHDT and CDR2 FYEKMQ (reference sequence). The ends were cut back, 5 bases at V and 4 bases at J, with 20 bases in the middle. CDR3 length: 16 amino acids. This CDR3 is CASSHPRGQGFTEAFF. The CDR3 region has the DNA TGTGCCAGCAGCCACCCTCGCGGGCAGGGTTTCACTGAAGCTTTCTTT.

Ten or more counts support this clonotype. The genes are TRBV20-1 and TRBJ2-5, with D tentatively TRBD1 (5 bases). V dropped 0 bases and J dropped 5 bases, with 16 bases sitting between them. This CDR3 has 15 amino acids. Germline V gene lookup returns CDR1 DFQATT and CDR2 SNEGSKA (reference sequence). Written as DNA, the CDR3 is TGCAGTGCTAGAGATCACCAGGGAAGGGGTGAGACCCAGTACTTC. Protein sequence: CSARDHQGRGETQYF.

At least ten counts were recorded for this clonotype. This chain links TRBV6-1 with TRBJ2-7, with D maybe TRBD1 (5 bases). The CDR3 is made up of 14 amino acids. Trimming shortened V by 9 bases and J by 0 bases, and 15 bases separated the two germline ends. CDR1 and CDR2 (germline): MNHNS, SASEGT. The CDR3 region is CASSRDSFSYEQYF. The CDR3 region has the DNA TGTGCCAGTTCACGCGACAGCTTCTCCTACGAGCAGTACTTC.

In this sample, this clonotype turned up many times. Written as DNA, the CDR3 is TGTGCCAGCAGTGAGAGTCGGAACACCATATATTTT. Its protein product is CASSESRNTIYF. The rearrangement uses TRBV6-1 and TRBJ1-3; no clear D gene. There are 12 residues in the CDR3. Germline CDR1 is MNHNS and CDR2 is SASEGT. V was clipped by 3 bases and J by 7 bases, with 7 bases between them.

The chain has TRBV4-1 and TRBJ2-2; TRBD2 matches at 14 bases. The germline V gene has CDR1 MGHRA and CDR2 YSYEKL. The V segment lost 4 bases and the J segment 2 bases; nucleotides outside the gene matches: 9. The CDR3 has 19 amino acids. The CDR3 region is CASSRSGLAGGYNTGELFF. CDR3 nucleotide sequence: TGCGCCAGCAGCCGATCAGGACTAGCGGGGGGATACAACACCGGGGAGCTGTTTTTT.

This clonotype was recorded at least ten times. The CDR3 DNA sequence: TGTGCCAGCAGTCCACCCTGGGACAGTCTGAACACCGGGGAGCTGTTTTTT. It is translated as CASSPPWDSLNTGELFF. V usage is TRBV12-3 or TRBV12-4 and J usage is TRBJ2-2, with 7 bases that match TRBD1. The CDR3 is made up of 17 amino acids. After removal of 5 bases from V and 1 base from J, the junction contained 10 bases not matched to a gene.

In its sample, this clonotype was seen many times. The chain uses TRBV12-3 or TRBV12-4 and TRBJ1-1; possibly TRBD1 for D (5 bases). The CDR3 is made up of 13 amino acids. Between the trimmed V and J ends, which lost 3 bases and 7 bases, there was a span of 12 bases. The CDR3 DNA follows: TGTGCCAGCAGTTTCATGTTCCAGGGTGAAGCTTTCTTT. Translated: CASSFMFQGEAFF.

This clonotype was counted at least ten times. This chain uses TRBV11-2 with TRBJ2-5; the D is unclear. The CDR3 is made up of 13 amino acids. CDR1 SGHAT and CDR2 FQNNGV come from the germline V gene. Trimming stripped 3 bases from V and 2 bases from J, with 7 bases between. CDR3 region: CASSFIEQETQYF. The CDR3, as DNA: TGTGCCAGCAGCTTTATTGAGCAAGAGACCCAGTACTTC. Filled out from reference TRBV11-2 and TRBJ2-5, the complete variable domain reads EAGVAQSPRYKIIEKRQSVAFWCNPISGHATLYWYQQILGQGPKLLIQFQNNGVVDDSQLPKDRFSAERLKGVDSTLKIQPAKLEDSAVYLCASSFIEQETQYFGPGTRLLVL.